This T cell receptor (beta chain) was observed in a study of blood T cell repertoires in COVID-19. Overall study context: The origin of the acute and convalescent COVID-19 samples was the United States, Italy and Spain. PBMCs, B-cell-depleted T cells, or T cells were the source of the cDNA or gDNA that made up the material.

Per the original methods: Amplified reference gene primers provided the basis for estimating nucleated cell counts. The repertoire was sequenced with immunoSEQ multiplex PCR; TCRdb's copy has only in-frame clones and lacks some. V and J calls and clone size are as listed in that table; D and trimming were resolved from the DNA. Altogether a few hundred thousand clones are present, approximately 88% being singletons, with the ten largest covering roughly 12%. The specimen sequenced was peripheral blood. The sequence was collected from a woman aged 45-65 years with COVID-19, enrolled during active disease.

The DNA of the CDR3 is TGTGCCAGCAGTCCGGGACTCTATAGCAATCAGCCCCAGCATTTT. Translation gives CASSPGLYSNQPQHF. The chain is built from TRBV2 and TRBJ1-5; weak D call: TRBD1 (5 bases). CDR3 length: 15 residues. Germline V gene sequence: CDR1 SNHLY, CDR2 FYNNEI. Trimming took 5 bases from V and 0 from J, leaving 11 bases between them. Variable domain in full (rest from reference TRBV2 and TRBJ1-5): EPEVTQTPSHQVTQMGQEVILRCVPISNHLYFYWYRQILGQKVEFLVSFYNNEISEKSEIFDDQFSVERPDGSNFTLKIRSTKLEDSAMYFCASSPGLYSNQPQHFGDGTRLSIL.